The T cell receptor beta chain described here comes from a study of T cell responses to AZD1222 COVID-19 vaccine. This clone has more than one count but fewer than ten. Data came from immunoSEQ multiplex PCR; TCRdb stores just in-frame clones and leaves some out. The sample lists around 100,000 clones, 85% to 90% occurring once. V gave up 1 base and J gave up 2 bases, with 10 bases separating them. Germline V lookup: CDR1 SGDLS, CDR2 YYNGEE. The CDR3 covers 14 residues. The sample consisted of peripheral blood, taken on day 0 of AZD1222 vaccination. This rearrangement joins TRBV9 to TRBJ2-7; D tentatively reads TRBD1 or TRBD2 (6 bases each). The TCR comes from an adult in good health. The DNA for the CDR3 is TGTGCCAGCAGCGTAACCGGGGGCGCCTACGAGCAGTACTTC. Protein: CASSVTGGAYEQYF.